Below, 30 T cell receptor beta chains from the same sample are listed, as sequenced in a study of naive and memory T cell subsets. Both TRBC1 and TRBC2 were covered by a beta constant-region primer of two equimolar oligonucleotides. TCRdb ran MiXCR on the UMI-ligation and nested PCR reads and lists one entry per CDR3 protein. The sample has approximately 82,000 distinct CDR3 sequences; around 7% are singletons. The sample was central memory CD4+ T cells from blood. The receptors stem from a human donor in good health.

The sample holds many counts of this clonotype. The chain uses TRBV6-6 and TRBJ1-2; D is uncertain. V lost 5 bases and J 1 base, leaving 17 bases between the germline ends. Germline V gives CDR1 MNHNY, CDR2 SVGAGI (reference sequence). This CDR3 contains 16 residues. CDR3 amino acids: CASSVVTRSLNYGYTF. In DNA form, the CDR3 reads TGTGCCAGCAGTGTTGTTACCCGGTCCCTTAACTATGGCTACACCTTC.

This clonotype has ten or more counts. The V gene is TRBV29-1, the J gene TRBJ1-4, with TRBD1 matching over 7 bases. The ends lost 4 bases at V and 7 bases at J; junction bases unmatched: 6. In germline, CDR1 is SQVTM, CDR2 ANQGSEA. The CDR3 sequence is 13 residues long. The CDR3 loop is CSVGATGTEKLFF. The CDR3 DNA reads TGCAGCGTTGGAGCGACAGGGACTGAAAAACTGTTTTTT.

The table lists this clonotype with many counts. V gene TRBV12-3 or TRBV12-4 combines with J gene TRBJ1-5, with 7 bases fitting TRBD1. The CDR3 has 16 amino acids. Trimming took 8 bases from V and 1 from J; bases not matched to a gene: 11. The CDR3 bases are TGTGCCAGCGGTAGGGACAGAACATACAGCAATCAGCCCCAGCATTTT. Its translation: CASGRDRTYSNQPQHF.

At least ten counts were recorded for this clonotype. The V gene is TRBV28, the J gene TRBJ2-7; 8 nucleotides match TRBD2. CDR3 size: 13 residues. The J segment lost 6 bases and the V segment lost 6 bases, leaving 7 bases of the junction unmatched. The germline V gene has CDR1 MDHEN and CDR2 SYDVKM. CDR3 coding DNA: TGTGCCAGCAGCCGGGGACTAGTATCCGAGCAGTACTTC. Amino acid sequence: CASSRGLVSEQYF.

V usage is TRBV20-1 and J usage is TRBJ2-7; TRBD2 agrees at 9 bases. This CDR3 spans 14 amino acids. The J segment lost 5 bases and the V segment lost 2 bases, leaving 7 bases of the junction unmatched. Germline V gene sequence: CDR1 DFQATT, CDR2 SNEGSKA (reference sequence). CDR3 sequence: CSARKRTSDDEQYF. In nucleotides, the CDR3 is TGCAGTGCTAGAAAGAGGACTAGCGATGACGAGCAGTACTTC.

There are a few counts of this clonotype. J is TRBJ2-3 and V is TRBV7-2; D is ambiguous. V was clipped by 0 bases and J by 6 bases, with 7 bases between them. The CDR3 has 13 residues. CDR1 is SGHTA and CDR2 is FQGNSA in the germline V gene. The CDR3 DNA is TGTGCCAGCAGCTTAGCTCGGGTTGATACGCAGTATTTT. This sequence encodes CASSLARVDTQYF.

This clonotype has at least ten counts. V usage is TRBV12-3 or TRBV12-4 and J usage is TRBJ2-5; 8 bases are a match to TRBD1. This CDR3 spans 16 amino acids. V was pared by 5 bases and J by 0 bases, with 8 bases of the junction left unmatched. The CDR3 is CASSHYWTGNQETQYF. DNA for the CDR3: TGTGCCAGCAGTCATTACTGGACAGGGAACCAAGAGACCCAGTACTTC.

CDR3 residues: CATSAPTGAQETQYF. The CDR3, as DNA: TGTGCCACCAGTGCCCCCACAGGGGCCCAAGAGACCCAGTACTTC. V is TRBV24-1 and J is TRBJ2-5; 7 positions agree with TRBD1. The germline V gene has CDR1 KGHDR and CDR2 SFDVKD. V trimming: 5 bases; J trimming: 1 base; junction bases outside the gene matches: 6. The CDR3 spans 15 residues.

CDR3 nucleotide sequence: TGTGCCAGCAGCTTCATCCGGGACGCTATAGGTGGCTACACCTTC. Protein product: CASSFIRDAIGGYTF. This chain joins TRBV7-8 and TRBJ1-2; D is perhaps TRBD1 (5 bases). This CDR3 comprises 15 residues. Germline CDR1 is SGHVS and CDR2 is FQNEAQ. V lost 3 bases and J 7 bases, leaving 18 bases between the germline ends.

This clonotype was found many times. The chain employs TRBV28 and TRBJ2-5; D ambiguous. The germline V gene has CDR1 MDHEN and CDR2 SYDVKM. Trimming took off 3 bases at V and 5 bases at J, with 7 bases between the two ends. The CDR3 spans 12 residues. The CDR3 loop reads CASSFRRETQYF. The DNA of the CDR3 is TGTGCCAGCAGTTTTCGGCGGGAGACCCAGTACTTC.

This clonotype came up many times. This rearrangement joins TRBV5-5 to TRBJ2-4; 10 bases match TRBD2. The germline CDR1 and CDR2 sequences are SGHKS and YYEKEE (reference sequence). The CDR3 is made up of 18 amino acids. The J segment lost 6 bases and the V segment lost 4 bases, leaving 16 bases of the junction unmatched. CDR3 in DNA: TGTGCCAGCAGCCCCCTTCCGAGGGTAGCGGGAGGTGGAAACATTCAGTACTTC. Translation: CASSPLPRVAGGGNIQYF.

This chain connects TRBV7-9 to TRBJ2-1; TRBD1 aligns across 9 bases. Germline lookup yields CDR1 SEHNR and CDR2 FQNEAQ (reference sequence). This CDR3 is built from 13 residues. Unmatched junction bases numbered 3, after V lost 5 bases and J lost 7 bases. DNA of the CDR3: TGTGCCAGCAGCACAGGACAGGGGAATGAGCAGTTCTTC. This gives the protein CASSTGQGNEQFF.

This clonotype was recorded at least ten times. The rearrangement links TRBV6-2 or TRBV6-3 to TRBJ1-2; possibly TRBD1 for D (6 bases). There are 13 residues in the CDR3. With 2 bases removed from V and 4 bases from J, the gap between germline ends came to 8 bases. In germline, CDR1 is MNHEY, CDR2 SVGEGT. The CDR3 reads CASSYQGTYGYTF. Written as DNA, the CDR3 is TGTGCCAGCAGTTACCAGGGGACCTATGGCTACACCTTC.

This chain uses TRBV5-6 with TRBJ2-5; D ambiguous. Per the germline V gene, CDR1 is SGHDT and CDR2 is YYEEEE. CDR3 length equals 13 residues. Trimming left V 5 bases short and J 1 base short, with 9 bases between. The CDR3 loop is CASRAWGQETQYF. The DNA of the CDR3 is TGTGCCAGCAGGGCTTGGGGCCAAGAGACCCAGTACTTC.

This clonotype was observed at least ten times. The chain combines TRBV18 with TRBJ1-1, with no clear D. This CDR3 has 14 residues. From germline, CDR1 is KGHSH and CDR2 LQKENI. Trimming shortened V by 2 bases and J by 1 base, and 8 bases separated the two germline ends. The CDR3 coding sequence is TGTGCCAGCTCACCAGGAGCCGAGAACACTGAAGCTTTCTTT. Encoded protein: CASSPGAENTEAFF.

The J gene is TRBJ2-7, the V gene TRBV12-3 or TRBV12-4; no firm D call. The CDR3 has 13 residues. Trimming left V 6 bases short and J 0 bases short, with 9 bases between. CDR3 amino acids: CASSLESSYEQYF. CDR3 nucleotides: TGTGCCAGCAGCTTGGAGAGCTCCTACGAGCAGTACTTC.

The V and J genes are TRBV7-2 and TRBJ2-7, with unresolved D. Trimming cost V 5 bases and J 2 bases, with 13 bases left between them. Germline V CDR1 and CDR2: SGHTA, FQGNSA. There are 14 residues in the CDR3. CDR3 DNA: TGTGCCAGCAGCCATCGCAGAAATCCCTACGAGCAGTACTTC. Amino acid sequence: CASSHRRNPYEQYF.

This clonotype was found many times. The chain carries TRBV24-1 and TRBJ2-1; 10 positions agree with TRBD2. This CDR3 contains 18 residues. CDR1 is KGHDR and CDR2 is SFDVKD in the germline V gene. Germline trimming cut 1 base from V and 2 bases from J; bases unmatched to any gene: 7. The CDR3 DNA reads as TGTGCCACCAGTGATTTTCGAAGCGGGAGGGCCCCCTACAATGAGCAGTTCTTC. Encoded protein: CATSDFRSGRAPYNEQFF.

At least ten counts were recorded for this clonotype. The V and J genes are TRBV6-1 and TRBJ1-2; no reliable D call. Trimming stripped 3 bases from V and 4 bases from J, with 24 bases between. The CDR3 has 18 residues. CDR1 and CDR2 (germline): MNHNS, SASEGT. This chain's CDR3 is CASSEIKRPTDLSYGYTF. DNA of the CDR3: TGTGCCAGCAGTGAGATTAAACGACCAACCGATCTCTCCTATGGCTACACCTTC.

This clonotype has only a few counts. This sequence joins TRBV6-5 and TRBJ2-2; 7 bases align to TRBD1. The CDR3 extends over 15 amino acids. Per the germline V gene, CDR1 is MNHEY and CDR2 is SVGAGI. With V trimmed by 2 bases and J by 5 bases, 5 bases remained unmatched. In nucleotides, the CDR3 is TGTGCCAGCAGTTACACAGGGGTCAGAACCGGGGAGCTGTTTTTT. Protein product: CASSYTGVRTGELFF.

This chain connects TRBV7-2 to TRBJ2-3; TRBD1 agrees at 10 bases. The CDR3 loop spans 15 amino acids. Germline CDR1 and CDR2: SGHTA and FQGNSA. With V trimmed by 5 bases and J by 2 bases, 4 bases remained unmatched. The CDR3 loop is CASSRGQGSTDTQYF. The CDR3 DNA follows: TGTGCCAGCAGCAGGGGACAGGGGTCCACAGATACGCAGTATTTT.

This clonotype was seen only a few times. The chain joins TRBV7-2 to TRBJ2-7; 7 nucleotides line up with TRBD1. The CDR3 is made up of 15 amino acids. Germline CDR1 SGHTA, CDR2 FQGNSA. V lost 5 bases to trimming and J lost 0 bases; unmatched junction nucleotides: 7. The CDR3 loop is CASSPGTASSYEQYF. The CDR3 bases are TGTGCCAGCAGCCCCGGGACAGCGAGCTCCTACGAGCAGTACTTC.

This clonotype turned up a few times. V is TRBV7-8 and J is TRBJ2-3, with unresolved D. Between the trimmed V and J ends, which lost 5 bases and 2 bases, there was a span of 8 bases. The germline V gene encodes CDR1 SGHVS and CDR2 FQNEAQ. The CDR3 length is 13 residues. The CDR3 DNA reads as TGTGCCAGCAGCCCACGACCCACAGATACGCAGTATTTT. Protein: CASSPRPTDTQYF.

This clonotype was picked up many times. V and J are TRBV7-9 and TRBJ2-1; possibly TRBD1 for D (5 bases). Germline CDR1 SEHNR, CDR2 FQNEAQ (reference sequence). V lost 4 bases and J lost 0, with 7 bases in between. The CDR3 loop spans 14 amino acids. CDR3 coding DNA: TGTGCCAGCAGCTCACAGGACTCCTACAATGAGCAGTTCTTC. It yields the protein CASSSQDSYNEQFF.

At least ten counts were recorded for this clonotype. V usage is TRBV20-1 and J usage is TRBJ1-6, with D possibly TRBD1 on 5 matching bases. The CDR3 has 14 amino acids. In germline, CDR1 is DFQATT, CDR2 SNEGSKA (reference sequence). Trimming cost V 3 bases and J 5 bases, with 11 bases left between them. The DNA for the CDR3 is TGCAGTGCTAGTGGGGGAAGGCATAATTCACCCCTCCACTTT. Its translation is CSASGGRHNSPLHF.

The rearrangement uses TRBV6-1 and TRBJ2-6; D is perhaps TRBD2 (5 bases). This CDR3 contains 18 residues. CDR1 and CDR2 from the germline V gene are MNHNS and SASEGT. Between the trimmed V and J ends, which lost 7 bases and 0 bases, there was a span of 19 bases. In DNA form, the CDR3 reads TGTGCCAGCATAAAAAATTCGCTCGGGGTCTCTGGGGCCAACGTCCTGACTTTC. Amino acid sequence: CASIKNSLGVSGANVLTF.

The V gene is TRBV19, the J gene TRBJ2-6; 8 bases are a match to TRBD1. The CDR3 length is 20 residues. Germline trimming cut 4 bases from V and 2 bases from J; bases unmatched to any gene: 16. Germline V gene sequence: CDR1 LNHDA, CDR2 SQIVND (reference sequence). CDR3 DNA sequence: TGTGCCAGTAGTAAAGCTCGATCGCAGGGGGCGCCCCCTGGGGCCAACGTCCTGACTTTC. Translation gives CASSKARSQGAPPGANVLTF.

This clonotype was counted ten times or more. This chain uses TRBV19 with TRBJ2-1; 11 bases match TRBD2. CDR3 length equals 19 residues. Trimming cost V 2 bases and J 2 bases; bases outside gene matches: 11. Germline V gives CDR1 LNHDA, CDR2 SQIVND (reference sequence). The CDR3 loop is CASSILWFASGGTYNEQFF. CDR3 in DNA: TGTGCCAGTAGTATACTGTGGTTTGCTAGCGGGGGGACCTACAATGAGCAGTTCTTC.

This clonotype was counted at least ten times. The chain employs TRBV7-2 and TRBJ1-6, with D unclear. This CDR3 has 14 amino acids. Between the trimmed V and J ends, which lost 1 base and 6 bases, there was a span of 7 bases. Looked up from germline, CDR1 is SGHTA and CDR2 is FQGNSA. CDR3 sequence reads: CASSLVRVNSPLHF. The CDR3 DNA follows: TGTGCCAGCAGCTTAGTTAGAGTTAATTCACCCCTCCACTTT.

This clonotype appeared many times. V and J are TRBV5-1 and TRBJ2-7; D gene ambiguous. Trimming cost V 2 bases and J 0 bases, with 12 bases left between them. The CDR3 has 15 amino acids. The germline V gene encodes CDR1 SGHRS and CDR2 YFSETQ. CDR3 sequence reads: CASSLRDTNSYEQYF. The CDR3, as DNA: TGCGCCAGCAGCTTAAGAGACACCAACTCCTACGAGCAGTACTTC. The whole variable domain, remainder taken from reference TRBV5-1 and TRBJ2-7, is KAGVTQTPRYLIKTRGQQVTLSCSPISGHRSVSWYQQTPGQGLQFLFEYFSETQRNKGNFPGRFSGRQFSNSRSEMNVSTLELGDSALYLCASSLRDTNSYEQYFGPGTRLTVT.